The 21 T cell receptor beta chains below were found in one sample sequenced in a study of vaccination effects on CD4 cells after COVID-19. Their target antigens are unknown. Only in-frame clones appear in the TCRdb table, and some are missing; sequencing was by immunoSEQ multiplex PCR. The table shows 20,000 to 25,000 clones, with 65% to 75% occurring only once. The ViraFEST assay expanded antigen-specific CD4+ T cells with viral peptide pools before sequencing. A 10-day culture period preceded the isolation of CD4+ T cells. None of these healthy vaccinees had been infected with SARS-CoV-2 before vaccination. Specimen: CD4+ T cells from PBMCs cultured with HCoV-NL63 spike peptides, collected before COVID-19 vaccination. All receptors come from a human donor who received a COVID-19 vaccine.

The chain joins TRBV2 to TRBJ1-5, with a possible D match to TRBD1 (5 bases). The CDR3 totals 13 residues. V gave up 3 bases and J gave up 5 bases, with 8 bases separating them. Germline-derived CDR1 and CDR2 are SNHLY and FYNNEI. For the CDR3, the DNA is TGTGCCAGCAGTGAGGAAGGGGATCAGCCCCAGCATTTT. This translates into CASSEEGDQPQHF.

The chain links TRBV30 to TRBJ1-1; D is undetermined. This CDR3 region has 13 residues. Deletions cut 4 bases from V and 0 bases from J, with 9 bases between. Germline V lookup: CDR1 GTSNPN, CDR2 SVGIG (reference sequence). CDR3 nucleotide sequence: TGTGCCTGGACAGTAGGACTGAACACTGAAGCTTTCTTT. Translated, it gives CAWTVGLNTEAFF.

This clone was found a few times. The CDR3 is CASSLGRGQETQYF. CDR3 in DNA: TGCGCCAGCAGCTTGGGCAGGGGGCAGGAGACCCAGTACTTC. The chain recombines TRBV5-1 with TRBJ2-5; the match to TRBD1 covers 8 bases. The germline V gene has CDR1 SGHRS and CDR2 YFSETQ. Trimming removed 0 bases from V and 5 bases from J; junction bases left unmatched: 3. This CDR3 is built from 14 residues.

This chain uses TRBV11-2 with TRBJ2-7; 9 bases map to TRBD2. V was clipped by 5 bases and J by 2 bases; unmatched bases: 4. This CDR3 is 14 amino acids long. Germline values: CDR1 SGHAT, CDR2 FQNNGV. The CDR3: CASSALAGTYEQYF. DNA for the CDR3: TGTGCCAGCAGCGCCCTAGCGGGAACCTACGAGCAGTACTTC.

The CDR3 region has the DNA TGTGCCAGCAGCGTAGCTCGGGGGCTAGATACGCAGTATTTT. Its protein product is CASSVARGLDTQYF. The chain uses TRBV9 and TRBJ2-3; D is possibly TRBD1 or TRBD2 (6 bases each). Germline CDR1 and CDR2: SGDLS and YYNGEE. This CDR3 spans 14 amino acids. Deletions cut 0 bases from V and 5 bases from J, with 10 bases between.

V gene TRBV15 combines with J gene TRBJ2-1; no definite D call. The CDR3 runs to 12 residues. Trimming removed 4 bases at V and 12 bases at J, with 13 bases between. Germline lookup yields CDR1 LNHNV and CDR2 YYDKDF (reference sequence). The CDR3 here is CATSTWLSGQFF. CDR3 coding DNA: TGTGCCACCAGCACTTGGTTATCCGGGCAGTTCTTC.

This rearrangement joins TRBV6-2 or TRBV6-3 to TRBJ1-1; D unresolved. CDR1 is MNHEY and CDR2 is SVGEGT in the germline V gene. This CDR3 region has 14 residues. V was cut by 0 bases and J by 5 bases, with 10 bases left in between. The CDR3 is CASSYSIIGTEAFF. CDR3 sequence (DNA): TGTGCCAGCAGTTACTCCATCATTGGTACTGAAGCTTTCTTT.

This clone was counted between two and nine times. The J gene is TRBJ2-3, the V gene TRBV5-4; TRBD2 agrees at 10 bases. The trim removed 3 bases at V and 4 bases at J, leaving 11 bases unmatched. The germline CDR1 and CDR2 sequences are SGHNT and YYREEE (reference sequence). This CDR3 contains 17 residues. The CDR3 DNA reads TGTGCCAGCAGCTACCGGACTAGCGGATATGGGGCAGATACGCAGTATTTT. Translation: CASSYRTSGYGADTQYF.

V is TRBV6-5 and J is TRBJ2-7; no reliable D call. V was shortened by 6 bases and J by 0 bases, with 12 bases between the two germline ends. Germline CDR1 reads MNHEY; CDR2 reads SVGAGI. The CDR3 is 14 amino acids. CDR3 DNA sequence: TGTGCCAGCAGATTGGATCAAAGCTCCTACGAGCAGTACTTC. As protein: CASRLDQSSYEQYF.

This clone has only a few counts. The CDR3 DNA reads as TGTGCCAGTAGTATTCAAAGGGCGAAGACAGGGGGCAACTATGGCTACACCTTC. It yields the protein CASSIQRAKTGGNYGYTF. V and J are TRBV19 and TRBJ1-2, with 10 bases fitting TRBD1. The V and J ends lost 3 bases and 2 bases, in that order; junction bases with no gene match: 12. Germline loops: CDR1 LNHDA, CDR2 SQIVND (reference sequence). The CDR3 loop spans 18 amino acids.

CDR3 coding DNA: TGTGCCAGCAGCTTACCGAAGCGGGAGTCCTACAATGAGCAGTTCTTC. This translates into CASSLPKRESYNEQFF. This sequence joins TRBV5-6 and TRBJ2-1; 8 bases agree with TRBD2. The germline gives CDR1 SGHDT, CDR2 YYEEEE. V lost 2 bases, J lost 1 base, and 5 bases stayed unmatched. The CDR3 loop spans 16 amino acids.

As regards this clone: Additional DNA sequences in this sample encode the identical CDR3. The V call is TRBV6-1, the J call TRBJ1-2; D is possibly TRBD1 (5 bases). V was shortened by 3 bases and J by 3 bases, with 8 bases between the two germline ends. The CDR3 sequence is 13 residues long. The germline V gene has CDR1 MNHNS and CDR2 SASEGT. The CDR3 protein is CASSEQGDYGYTF. CDR3 nucleotide sequence: TGTGCCAGCAGTGAGCAGGGCGACTATGGCTACACCTTC.

The table lists this clone with a few counts. This chain uses TRBV6-5 with TRBJ2-7; D unclear. Germline lookup yields CDR1 MNHEY and CDR2 SVGAGI. The CDR3 is 13 residues long. Trimming removed 7 bases from V and 6 bases from J, with 16 bases in between. As DNA, the CDR3 is TGTGCCAGCAAAGTTCAGGTGTCGGGCGAGCAGTACTTC. This codes for CASKVQVSGEQYF.

The chain recombines TRBV6-1 with TRBJ1-1; D not resolved. The germline V gene has CDR1 MNHNS and CDR2 SASEGT. Trimming pared 3 bases from V and 5 bases from J, leaving 13 bases between. The CDR3 length is 14 residues. CDR3 coding DNA: TGTGCCAGCAGTGATCGAGACCCGAGAACTGAAGCTTTCTTT. Translating gives CASSDRDPRTEAFF.

This sequence joins TRBV7-9 and TRBJ1-2; D might be TRBD1 (5 bases). The CDR3 contains 14 residues. In germline, CDR1 is SEHNR, CDR2 FQNEAQ (reference sequence). V lost 5 bases and J lost 2, with 12 bases in between. The CDR3 DNA follows: TGTGCCAGCAGCACCTGGGGGGGGAACTATGGCTACACCTTC. It yields the protein CASSTWGGNYGYTF.

The genes are TRBV11-2 and TRBJ1-6; tentative D call: TRBD1 (6 bases). This CDR3 contains 14 residues. From germline, CDR1 is SGHAT and CDR2 FQNNGV. Trimming removed 1 base at V and 10 bases at J, with 11 bases between. The CDR3 bases are TGTGCCAGCAGCTTAGGTGGGGGGCGCTCACCCCTCCACTTT. The encoded protein is CASSLGGGRSPLHF.

This clone showed up just once. The chain couples TRBV28 to TRBJ1-1, with a weak D call TRBD1 (5 bases). The CDR3 runs 15 residues. Looked up from germline, CDR1 is MDHEN and CDR2 is SYDVKM. The V end was cut by 5 bases, the J end by 1 base, with 14 bases between. The CDR3 region has the DNA TGTGCCAGCAGTCCACGGGACGGCCCGAACACTGAAGCTTTCTTT. Translating gives CASSPRDGPNTEAFF.

This clone was seen a single time. The chain uses TRBV14 and TRBJ2-1; TRBD1 matches at 7 bases. This CDR3 contains 15 residues. CDR1 is SGHDN, CDR2 FVKESK, per germline. V lost 2 bases, J lost 5 bases, and 6 bases stayed unmatched. CDR3 sequence: CASSQTGVWDNEQFF. CDR3 sequence (DNA): TGTGCCAGCAGCCAAACAGGGGTTTGGGACAATGAGCAGTTCTTC.

This chain connects TRBV4-2 to TRBJ2-3; the D gene is possibly TRBD2 (6 bases). V was shortened by 4 bases and J by 2 bases, with 16 bases between the two germline ends. The germline V gene encodes CDR1 LGHNA and CDR2 YNFKEQ. The CDR3 extends over 16 amino acids. CDR3 residues: CASSRGGEAPTDTQYF. For the CDR3, the DNA is TGTGCCAGCAGCCGAGGAGGGGAGGCGCCCACAGATACGCAGTATTTT.

This chain joins TRBV7-3 and TRBJ2-5; 9 positions match TRBD2. V lost 1 base, J lost 5 bases, and 8 bases stayed unmatched. The CDR3 is 16 residues long. Germline CDR1 SGHTA, CDR2 FQGTGA. CDR3 nucleotides: TGTGCCAGCAGCTTAAGTATTAGCGGGGGCCTGGAGACCCAGTACTTC. The encoded protein is CASSLSISGGLETQYF.

The chain uses TRBV7-2 and TRBJ2-5, with 7 bases that match TRBD2. Germline V gene sequence: CDR1 SGHTA, CDR2 FQGNSA. The J segment lost 1 base and the V segment lost 2 bases, leaving 7 bases of the junction unmatched. CDR3 length equals 16 residues. The CDR3 DNA is TGTGCCAGCAGCTTAAACCCGGGAGGTGGCCAAGAGACCCAGTACTTC. Its protein product is CASSLNPGGGQETQYF.